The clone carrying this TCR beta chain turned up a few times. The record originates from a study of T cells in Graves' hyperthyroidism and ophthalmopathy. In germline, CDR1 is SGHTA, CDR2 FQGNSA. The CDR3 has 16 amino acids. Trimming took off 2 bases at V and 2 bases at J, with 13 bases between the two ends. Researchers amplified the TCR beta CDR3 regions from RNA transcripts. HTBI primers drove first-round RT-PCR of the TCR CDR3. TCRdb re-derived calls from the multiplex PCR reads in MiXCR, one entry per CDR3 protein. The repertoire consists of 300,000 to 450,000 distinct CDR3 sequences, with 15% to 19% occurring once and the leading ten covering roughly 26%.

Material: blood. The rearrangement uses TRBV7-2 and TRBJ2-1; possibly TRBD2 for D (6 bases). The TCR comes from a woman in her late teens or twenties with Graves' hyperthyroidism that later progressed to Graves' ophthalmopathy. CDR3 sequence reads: CASSLTGGTAYNEQFF. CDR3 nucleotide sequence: TGTGCCAGCAGCTTAACCGGAGGGACCGCCTACAATGAGCAGTTCTTC. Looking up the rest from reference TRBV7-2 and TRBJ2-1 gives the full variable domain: GAGVSQSPSNKVTEKGKDVELRCDPISGHTALYWYRQSLGQGLEFLIYFQGNSAPDKSGLPSDRFSAERTGGSVSTLTIQRTQQEDSAVYLCASSLTGGTAYNEQFFGPGTRLTVL.